The clone carrying this T cell receptor beta chain has just a few counts. This CDR3 contains 18 residues. Trimming at V came to 4 bases and at J to 5 bases, leaving 19 bases not matched to a gene. Germline lookup yields CDR1 LGHDT and CDR2 YNNKEL (reference sequence). These data originate in a study of blood T cell repertoires in COVID-19. Turning to the study itself: COVID-19 samples, acute and convalescent, were from the United States, Italy and Spain.

The assay was immunoSEQ multiplex PCR, and TCRdb's table has in-frame clones only and misses some. The table records approximately 9,000 clones, about 85% of them present only once. V is TRBV3-1 (or the pseudogene TRBV3-2) and J is TRBJ1-2; 7 bases agree with TRBD1. The sequence derives from a human donor in a cohort sampled during active COVID-19. The material sequenced was peripheral blood. The CDR3 DNA sequence: TGTGCCAGCAGCCTCTCTGCGACAGGGATCTCTTCTAGTTATGGCTACACCTTC. It translates to CASSLSATGISSSYGYTF.